This entry concerns a single TCR beta chain. Its antigen remains unidentified. The record has no base qualities; no much larger clone is one base away. The germline V gene sets CDR1 to SGHAT and CDR2 to FQNNGV. Germline trimming: 0 bases from V, 5 bases from J; junction bases outside gene matches: 10. Taken from cysteine to phenylalanine, the CDR3 has 18 residues. The retained sequence is limited to the CDR3, 54 bases, with the frame set at the first base. The entry originates in a study of response to subunit inactivated influenza vaccine (dated by TCRdb to the late 2010s). About the investigation overall: Deep quantitative profiling of the T cell receptor repertoire was used in the study to follow responses to a trivalent subunit inactivated influenza vaccine. Results the study describes overall, beyond this receptor: It was suggested by the authors that each seasonal influenza vaccination may recruit only a limited number of new T cells.

The library came from RT-PCR. Sequencer: Illumina HiSeq 2500. Using fastp trimming at Q25 and MiXCR clonotype assembly, TCRdb reanalyzed the public sequencing data and kept in-frame beta chains. Merged by CDR3 protein, the rows form single entries marked with the most common genes and DNA. The sample table contains hundreds of thousands of distinct CDR3 sequences; only one count was recorded for roughly 10% of them. The top ten hold approximately 10% of the sample. Separately, the same data were catalogued under a study of T cells expressing NK-cell markers. As the second paper documents: TCR beta cDNA libraries were prepared using 5'RACE template switching, which introduced a universal primer site and unique molecular identifiers. In sorted CD3+CD56+NKG2C+, CD3+CD56+NKG2C- and CD3+CD56-NKG2C+ T-cell subsets from eight donors, TCR beta-chain repertoires were profiled. Seven of the eight sequenced donors were HCMV-seropositive and one was HCMV-seronegative. To restrict sorting to alphabetaTCR-expressing T cells, an anti-gammadeltaTCR antibody was added in several experiments. In six donors, the dominant CD3+CD56+NKG2C+ clonotypes were among the top 10 CD8+ clonotypes and accounted for about 1.0-7.0% of CD8+ T cells. Those dominant clonotypes were again the most abundant among CD3+CD56-NKG2C+ cells in several donors, at about 28.3-60.1%. It remained unclear whether the expanded NKG2C-expressing T cell clones were specific for HCMV antigens. All eight donors whose samples were sequenced were randomly selected healthy volunteers, three of them men and five women. To determine HCMV serostatus, a commercial ELISA kit was used to detect HCMV-specific IgG in serum. Ficoll density gradient centrifugation was used to isolate peripheral blood mononuclear cells from blood. For roughly six donors, bulk peripheral blood T-cell repertoires were additionally sequenced from unsorted PBMC. Priming for cDNA synthesis came from the TCR beta constant segment, and two successive PCR amplification steps followed. Sequencing of the libraries produced 2 x 150 bp reads on Illumina HiSeq 2000/2500, MiSeq or NextSeq. MIGEC handled demultiplexing of the reads and grouping by UMI, while MiTCR was used to assemble and quantify clonotypes. To exclude erroneous sequences, only TCR cDNA sequences supported by at least two reads were retained. The tcR package was used for downstream repertoire analysis, and clonotypes were matched between fractions using CDR3 nucleotide sequence together with V segment. VDJmatch was used to annotate antigen specificity against VDJdb, with one amino acid substitution allowed in CDR3.

The sequence joins TRBV11-2 to TRBJ2-2, and 9 bases in between align with TRBD1. The receptor was derived from a man between 50 and 59 years old who received an inactivated influenza vaccine. Donor details come from another sample of the same person, matched by shared clones. Sample: PBMCs from blood, taken on the day of vaccination. The DNA reads TGTGCCAGCAGCTTAGAACCGAGGGGACAGGGAGGGACCGGGGAGCTGTTTTTT. Translated, it gives CASSLEPRGQGGTGELFF. With the rest looked up from the reference TRBV11-2 and TRBJ2-2 genes rather than sequenced, the full variable domain is EAGVAQSPRYKIIEKRQSVAFWCNPISGHATLYWYQQILGQGPKLLIQFQNNGVVDDSQLPKDRFSAERLKGVDSTLKIQPAKLEDSAVYLCASSLEPRGQGGTGELFFGEGSRLTVL.